This T cell receptor beta chain is from a study of blood T cell repertoires in COVID-19. Study at large: Researchers got acute and convalescent COVID-19 samples from the United States, Italy and Spain. PBMCs, B-cell-depleted T cells, or T cells were the source of the cDNA or gDNA that made up the material.

The CDR3 is 17 residues long. In germline, CDR1 is LNHNV, CDR2 YYDKDF (reference sequence). The ends lost 0 bases at V and 3 bases at J; junction bases unmatched: 3. Per the authors' pipeline: Amplification of reference gene primers provided the estimated nucleated cell counts. The repertoire was sequenced with immunoSEQ multiplex PCR; TCRdb's copy has only in-frame clones and lacks some. The DNA was the basis for D and trimming; V, J and clone size are from that table. Of approximately 91,000 clones listed, nearly 90% were seen once; the top ten hold approximately 4.5%. The sequencing input was peripheral blood. This TCR derives from a man between 70 and 80 years old with acute or convalescent COVID-19. This rearrangement joins TRBV15 to TRBJ1-6; 9 bases line up with TRBD1. The CDR3 sequence is CATSRDDRGVYNSPLHF. CDR3 DNA: TGTGCCACCAGCAGAGATGACAGGGGGGTCTATAATTCACCCCTCCACTTT.